The 4 T cell receptor beta chains presented below share a single source sample, sequenced in a study of molecular identifiers for immune sequencing clone quantification. TCRdb processed the PCR reads anew with MiXCR; each CDR3 protein has one entry. This repertoire shows under 800,000 distinct CDR3 sequences, about 25% found once; its top ten account for about 0.78%. Material for sequencing was naive CD8+ T cells from blood, with Jurkat cell RNA spiked in. Documented subset: FACS-sorted CD8+CD4-CCR7+CD45RA+ naive T cells. Receptors were obtained from a human donor in good health. Some libraries in this study had Jurkat cell RNA spiked in.

The chain is built from TRBV4-1 and TRBJ1-1; weak D call: TRBD1 (6 bases). Germline V gene sequence: CDR1 MGHRA, CDR2 YSYEKL. The ends were cut back, 1 base at V and 7 bases at J, with 7 bases in the middle. The CDR3 has 12 amino acids. This CDR3 reads CASSQVQGEAFF. CDR3 bases: TGCGCCAGCAGCCAAGTACAGGGTGAAGCTTTCTTT.

Points on this clonotype: The germline gene is not matched at one end of the junction; a read error may be the cause. The rearrangement links TRBV28 to TRBJ1-6; D call uncertain. Germline V gene data show CDR1 as MDHEN and CDR2 as SYDVKM. The CDR3 extends over 15 amino acids. The CDR3 DNA reads as TGTCCCAGCAGTCCCTCTAGCTCCTATAATTCACCCCTCCACTTT. This encodes CPSSPSSSYNSPLHF. Looking up the rest from reference TRBV28 and TRBJ1-6 gives the full variable domain: DVKVTQSSRYLVKRTGEKVFLECVQDMDHENMFWYRQDPGLGLRLIYFSYDVKMKEKGDIPEGYSVSREKKERFSLILESASTNQTSMYLCPSSPSSSYNSPLHFGNGTRLTVT.

This clonotype was recorded at least ten times. The rearrangement links TRBV27 to TRBJ1-1; no firm D call. Looked up from germline, CDR1 is MNHEY and CDR2 is SMNVEV (reference sequence). The ends were cut back, 5 bases at V and 3 bases at J, with 7 bases in the middle. The CDR3 contains 12 residues. CDR3: CASSGIDTEAFF. The CDR3 coding sequence is TGTGCCAGCAGTGGGATAGACACTGAAGCTTTCTTT.

There are a few counts of this clonotype. CDR3 bases: TGTGCCAGCAGTCTTAGCAAAAACTACGAGCAGTACTTC. This codes for CASSLSKNYEQYF. V usage is TRBV27 and J usage is TRBJ2-7; D call uncertain. The CDR3 spans 13 residues. V lost 5 bases to trimming and J lost 3 bases, with 11 bases between them. The germline gives CDR1 MNHEY, CDR2 SMNVEV (reference sequence).